The entry that follows covers one TCR beta chain sequence. This specimen belongs to a study of T cell responses to AZD1222 COVID-19 vaccine. Study information: Second-dose schedules of about 4 or about 12 weeks were combined.

The table came from immunoSEQ multiplex PCR; TCRdb's copy has only in-frame clones and leaves some out. Of around 160,000 clones in the sample, approximately 90% are singletons; the top ten hold 5.2%. The sample here was peripheral blood, taken on day 0 of AZD1222 vaccination. The receptor was derived from an adult in good health.

In DNA form, the CDR3 reads TGCGCCAGCAGCCCAGGACAGGGGTTCGGGGAGACCCAGTACTTC. It is translated as CASSPGQGFGETQYF. The chain has TRBV4-1 and TRBJ2-5; 9 bases align to TRBD1. CDR3 length: 15 amino acids. Losses at the gene ends were 4 bases for V and 5 bases for J; bases not matched to a gene: 8. Looked up from germline, CDR1 is MGHRA and CDR2 is YSYEKL.